This TCR beta chain is drawn from a study of cytomegalovirus exposure and HLA in healthy donors. There are 13 residues in the CDR3. Trimming removed 5 bases from V and 2 bases from J, with 10 bases in between. Germline CDR1 is SGHVS and CDR2 is FNYEAQ. With regard to this clone: Its antigen is unknown.

It was with 60 Vbeta and 13 Jbeta primers that the PCR ran. The protocol was immunoSEQ multiplex PCR, while the TCRdb copy is restricted to in-frame clones and leaves out a portion. Of over 150,000 clones listed, 70% to 80% are singletons. Study observations and caveats: Later on, an analysis found that several of the most significant clusters appeared to be linked to common viral pathogens, which included parvovirus B19. HLA-A and HLA-B allele assignments for most subjects were reportedly predicted accurately using TCR beta sequences. The study listed under 200 cytomegalovirus-associated TCR beta chains.

Sample: PBMCs. The genes are TRBV7-6 and TRBJ2-7; TRBD1 is a possible D gene (6 bases). This TCR was sampled from a woman between 40 and 55 years old in good health and CMV-seronegative. CDR3 DNA: TGTGCCAGCAGCCCAACAGGGCCCTACGAGCAGTACTTC. Translated, it gives CASSPTGPYEQYF. The complete variable domain, with remaining parts taken from reference TRBV7-6 and TRBJ2-7, reads GAGVSQSPRYKVTKRGQDVALRCDPISGHVSLYWYRQALGQGPEFLTYFNYEAQQDKSGLPNDRFSAERPEGSISTLTIQRTEQRDSAMYRCASSPTGPYEQYFGPGTRLTVT.